The 10 T cell receptor beta chains given below trace back to one sample, sequenced in a study of a mutant IDH1 vaccine in newly diagnosed glioma. No antigens are known for them. Only in-frame clones appear in the TCRdb table, and some are missing; sequencing was by immunoSEQ multiplex PCR. The sample lists about 40,000 clones, about 89% occurring once. Described time point: week 5, during vaccination. Doses consisted of 300 ug of mutant IDH1 20-mer peptide each, paired with topical imiquimod. Sequences were derived from PBMCs, sampled from a glioma patient whose treatment included an IDH1 peptide vaccine. The receptor set was obtained from a man in his fifties or sixties with glioma.

This clone was counted once. The chain recombines TRBV7-2 with TRBJ1-2; 10 bases align to TRBD1. CDR1 SGHTA and CDR2 FQGNSA come from the germline V gene. CDR3 length: 17 residues. V dropped 5 bases and J dropped 0; count of bases not matched to a gene: 9. In DNA, the CDR3 is TGTGCCAGCAGCGCCAACTACGGACAGGGGGCTAACTATGGCTACACCTTC. Translation: CASSANYGQGANYGYTF.

The V and J genes are TRBV19 and TRBJ1-4; 8 positions match TRBD1. The CDR3 sequence is 14 residues long. The V segment lost 9 bases and the J segment 11 bases; nucleotides outside the gene matches: 14. Germline CDR1 LNHDA, CDR2 SQIVND (reference sequence). As DNA, the CDR3 is TGTGCCAGCCAGCCTCGCGGGACAGGCCATAAACTGTTTTTT. This codes for CASQPRGTGHKLFF. The full variable domain, rest sourced from reference TRBV19 and TRBJ1-4, is DGGITQSPKYLFRKEGQNVTLSCEQNLNHDAMYWYRQDPGQGLRLIYYSQIVNDFQKGDIAEGYSVSREKKESFPLTVTSAQKNPTAFYLCASQPRGTGHKLFFGSGTQLSVL.

The genes are TRBV5-1 and TRBJ1-2; D ambiguous. The CDR3 has 14 amino acids. V was cut by 0 bases and J by 4 bases, with 10 bases left in between. Germline values: CDR1 SGHRS, CDR2 YFSETQ. The CDR3: CASSLDGSRYGYTF. DNA for the CDR3: TGCGCCAGCAGCTTGGATGGCAGTCGCTATGGCTACACCTTC.

The chain joins TRBV7-3 to TRBJ1-1, with D uncertain. This CDR3 is 14 amino acids long. V lost 3 bases to trimming and J lost 1 base, with 9 bases between them. The germline CDR1 and CDR2 sequences are SGHTA and FQGTGA. The DNA of the CDR3 is TGTGCCAGCAGCTTGGGCAACAAGAACACTGAAGCTTTCTTT. This gives the protein CASSLGNKNTEAFF.

The CDR3, as DNA: TGTGCCAGCAGCTCGCCGGACGGACCGAGCACAGATACGCAGTATTTT. This encodes CASSSPDGPSTDTQYF. The chain recombines TRBV9 with TRBJ2-3, with D unresolved. The V gene lost 4 bases and the J gene lost 0 bases, with 15 bases spanning the gap. There are 16 residues in the CDR3. Germline V gene lookup returns CDR1 SGDLS and CDR2 YYNGEE.

The gene calls are TRBV28 and TRBJ1-2; 7 bases are a match to TRBD1. The CDR3 loop spans 13 amino acids. The V gene's germline CDR1 is MDHEN and CDR2 SYDVKM. J lost 8 bases, V lost 6 bases, and 9 bases had no gene match. The CDR3 nucleotides read TGTGCCAGCAGCGCCGACAGGGTCGGGGGCTACACCTTC. It encodes CASSADRVGGYTF.

The chain has TRBV9 and TRBJ2-7; weak D call: TRBD1 (6 bases). The CDR3 has 13 amino acids. Germline V gives CDR1 SGDLS, CDR2 YYNGEE. V was trimmed by 5 bases and J by 6 bases, leaving 15 bases between them. The CDR3 here is CASSHSPGAEQYF. Written as DNA, the CDR3 is TGTGCCAGCAGTCATTCCCCAGGGGCCGAGCAGTACTTC.

The chain uses TRBV6-6 and TRBJ2-7; D gene uncertain. Trimming stripped 4 bases from V and 7 bases from J, with 17 bases between. The CDR3 is 14 amino acids. Germline V gives CDR1 MNHNY, CDR2 SVGAGI (reference sequence). The CDR3 nucleotides read TGTGCCAGCAGTTCCCCGGTAGGGTTTAGGGAGCAGTACTTC. This encodes CASSSPVGFREQYF.

This chain links TRBV10-2 with TRBJ2-5, with D unclear. Deletions cut 5 bases from V and 5 bases from J, with 6 bases between. There are 11 residues in the CDR3. Per the germline V gene, CDR1 is WSHSY and CDR2 is SAAADI. CDR3 loop: CASSIGETQYF. CDR3 DNA: TGCGCCAGCAGTATCGGCGAGACCCAGTACTTC.

The chain joins TRBV10-3 to TRBJ1-2, with D possibly being TRBD1 (5 bases). This CDR3 comprises 13 residues. CDR1 and CDR2 from the germline V gene are ENHRY and SYGVKD. V lost 7 bases and J lost 0, with 9 bases in between. CDR3 sequence: CAINGQANYGYTF. The CDR3 DNA reads TGTGCCATCAACGGACAAGCTAACTATGGCTACACCTTC.